What follows are 2 T cell receptor beta chains derived from one specimen sequenced in a study of T cell repertoires in ileal Crohn's disease. Using immunoSEQ multiplex PCR, the repertoire was profiled, and TCRdb retains in-frame clones only, with some absent. The data contain roughly 9,600 clones, 76% of them singletons. Sequencing input: ileal tissue. The receptors here all came from an adult with Crohn's disease.

The chain is built from TRBV27 and TRBJ1-4, with D maybe TRBD1 (6 bases). The CDR3 spans 14 residues. Trimming left V 2 bases short and J 4 bases short, with 8 bases between. Germline V CDR1 and CDR2: MNHEY, SMNVEV (reference sequence). The DNA of the CDR3 is TGTGCCAGCAGTTTAGACAGGAGTAATGAAAAACTGTTTTTT. It translates to CASSLDRSNEKLFF. The full variable domain, rest sourced from reference TRBV27 and TRBJ1-4, is EAQVTQNPRYLITVTGKKLTVTCSQNMNHEYMSWYRQDPGLGLRQIYYSMNVEVTDKGDVPEGYKVSRKEKRNFPLILESPSPNQTSLYFCASSLDRSNEKLFFGSGTQLSVL.

The chain is built from TRBV10-3 and TRBJ2-2; 9 positions match TRBD2. Germline V lookup: CDR1 ENHRY, CDR2 SYGVKD. The trim removed 0 bases at V and 3 bases at J, leaving 8 bases unmatched. This CDR3 is 18 amino acids long. CDR3 loop: CAISESGTSRKYTGELFF. The CDR3 nucleotides are TGTGCCATCAGTGAGTCTGGGACTAGCAGGAAGTACACCGGGGAGCTGTTTTTT.